The clone carrying this TCR beta chain was seen at least ten times. Its antigen is undetermined. The data originate from a study of CD8+CD57+ T cells in acquired aplastic anemia. Background on the study: Sorting CD4+ and CD8+ cells gave DNA averaging approximately 3 ug. There were approximately 9.9 million reads, on average, for CD4+ cells from healthy donors. Broader study findings: Patients and controls had in common 25 to 30 CD8+ CDR3 sequences.

Using genomic DNA as the template, TCR beta VDJ and CDR3 profiling was carried out. TCRdb independently ran MiXCR on the reads; one entry per CDR3 protein. The data show over 150,000 distinct CDR3 sequences, around 45% seen once. CDR1 and CDR2 from the germline V gene are MNHEY and SMNVEV (reference sequence). After removal of 6 bases from V and 11 bases from J, the junction contained 13 bases not matched to a gene. The CDR3 covers 15 residues. The sequenced sample was sorted CD4+, CD8+, or CD8+CD57+ T cells (not recorded which) from PBMCs. The origin of this receptor is a human donor in good health. V is TRBV27 and J is TRBJ1-6, with 7 bases that match TRBD1. The CDR3, as DNA: TGTGCCAGCAGAACCGCGCGCCGGGACAGAGCACCCCTCCACTTT. Translating gives CASRTARRDRAPLHF.